What follows are 27 T cell receptor beta chains derived from one specimen sequenced in a study of CD8 T cells in ankylosing spondylitis. TCRdb recomputed calls from the 5' RACE reads with MiXCR, one row per CDR3 protein. This table holds 250,000 or so distinct CDR3 sequences, about 18% found once. Sequenced sample: blood, either unsorted or a sorted T cell fraction (not recorded which). These receptors all stem from a male donor with ankylosing spondylitis or in good health (not recorded which).

The V and J genes are TRBV13 and TRBJ2-5; 7 bases match TRBD1. The CDR3 extends over 16 amino acids. With V trimmed by 5 bases and J by 4 bases, 13 bases remained unmatched. Per germline, CDR1 PRHDT and CDR2 FYEKMQ (reference sequence). CDR3 region: CASSDRALGQSETQYF. The CDR3 DNA sequence: TGTGCCAGCAGCGATAGAGCACTGGGACAGTCAGAGACCCAGTACTTC.

This clonotype was picked up a small number of times. This chain joins TRBV20-1 and TRBJ1-1, with D unresolved. This CDR3 is 11 amino acids long. The germline gives CDR1 DFQATT, CDR2 SNEGSKA (reference sequence). V was cut by 5 bases and J by 3 bases, with 7 bases left in between. The CDR3 DNA follows: TGCAGTGCTGGCCGGTACACTGAAGCTTTCTTT. Translated, it gives CSAGRYTEAFF.

Only a few counts were recorded for this clonotype. The chain recombines TRBV20-1 with TRBJ2-7; TRBD1 aligns across 8 bases. From germline, CDR1 is DFQATT and CDR2 SNEGSKA (reference sequence). There are 15 residues in the CDR3. Germline trimming cut 1 base from V and 0 bases from J; bases unmatched to any gene: 5. This CDR3 reads CSARAGDRPSYEQYF. The CDR3 region has the DNA TGCAGTGCTAGAGCTGGGGACAGGCCCTCCTACGAGCAGTACTTC.

This clonotype was picked up a small number of times. This rearrangement joins TRBV20-1 to TRBJ2-5; D may be TRBD2 (5 bases). Per the germline V gene, CDR1 is DFQATT and CDR2 is SNEGSKA (reference sequence). The CDR3 has 13 amino acids. As DNA, the CDR3 is TGCTCAGCCCCGGGGAGTATTTGGGAGACCCAGTACTTC. Translated: CSAPGSIWETQYF.

This clonotype has a count of ten or more. The rearrangement uses TRBV7-8 and TRBJ2-3; 12 bases agree with TRBD2. The CDR3 is 15 residues long. The germline V gene has CDR1 SGHVS and CDR2 FQNEAQ. Trimming cost V 6 bases and J 4 bases; bases outside gene matches: 5. The CDR3: CASSRLAGVPDTQYF. CDR3 coding DNA: TGTGCCAGCAGTAGACTAGCGGGAGTGCCAGATACGCAGTATTTT. The entire variable domain, with the rest obtained from reference TRBV7-8 and TRBJ2-3, is as follows: GAGVSQSPRYKVAKRGQDVALRCDPISGHVSLFWYQQALGQGPEFLTYFQNEAQLDKSGLPSDRFFAERPEGSVSTLKIQRTQQEDSAVYLCASSRLAGVPDTQYFGPGTRLTVL.

This clonotype appeared many times. The rearrangement joins TRBV15 to TRBJ2-7, with D possibly being TRBD1 (6 bases). Per the germline V gene, CDR1 is LNHNV and CDR2 is YYDKDF (reference sequence). Trimming stripped 4 bases from V and 0 bases from J, with 16 bases between. CDR3 length equals 16 residues. The CDR3 nucleotides read TGTGCCACCAGCAAGGAAACGGGACAAGACTCCTACGAGCAGTACTTC. This codes for CATSKETGQDSYEQYF.

This clonotype was counted at least ten times. A junction end diverges from the germline sequence, so it may reflect a read error. This chain links TRBV5-1 with TRBJ2-7; 7 nucleotides agree with TRBD1. Germline CDR1 SGHRS, CDR2 YFSETQ. CDR3 length: 12 amino acids. CDR3 DNA sequence: TGTGCCAGCAGTTGGGACAGCTACGAGCAGTACTTC. Its translation: CASSWDSYEQYF.

At least ten counts were recorded for this clonotype. V and J are TRBV7-2 and TRBJ2-7, with a tentative D call TRBD1 (7 bases). This CDR3 spans 16 amino acids. Per germline, CDR1 SGHTA and CDR2 FQGNSA. V lost 1 base to trimming and J lost 9 bases, with 22 bases between them. Written as DNA, the CDR3 is TGTGCCAGCAGCTTAGTCACGGGACAGCCACCCGGGGGGCAGTACTTC. Translation gives CASSLVTGQPPGGQYF.

This clonotype was picked up a small number of times. This chain uses TRBV19 with TRBJ2-5, with 9 bases fitting TRBD1. CDR1 and CDR2 from the germline V gene are LNHDA and SQIVND (reference sequence). This CDR3 has 15 residues. J lost 1 base, V lost 6 bases, and 6 bases had no gene match. The CDR3 protein is CASSSGQGFQETQYF. The CDR3 nucleotides read TGTGCCAGTAGCTCAGGACAGGGGTTCCAAGAGACCCAGTACTTC.

This clonotype was counted at least ten times. V is TRBV20-1 and J is TRBJ2-7; maybe TRBD2 (6 bases). V gave up 1 base and J gave up 2 bases, with 15 bases separating them. This CDR3 has 15 amino acids. Germline values: CDR1 DFQATT, CDR2 SNEGSKA (reference sequence). The CDR3 DNA is TGCAGTGCTAGAGGGCTTCTGGAGGGCACCTACGAGCAGTACTTC. Translated, it gives CSARGLLEGTYEQYF.

This clonotype appeared a few times. CDR3 bases: TGTGCCAGCAGCGTAGGAATTAGCGGGAGGTTTAGCTCTGGGGCCAACGTCCTGACTTTC. This codes for CASSVGISGRFSSGANVLTF. The rearrangement links TRBV9 to TRBJ2-6, with TRBD2 matching 10 bases. V dropped 0 bases and J dropped 0; count of bases not matched to a gene: 9. The germline gives CDR1 SGDLS, CDR2 YYNGEE. The CDR3 extends over 20 amino acids.

This clonotype was counted between two and nine times. This chain uses TRBV4-2 with TRBJ1-1, with D possibly being TRBD1 (6 bases). V shed 7 bases and J shed 3 bases, with 15 bases lying between them. Germline lookup yields CDR1 LGHNA and CDR2 YNFKEQ. CDR3 length: 14 residues. CDR3 amino acids: CASNPRDTDTEAFF. CDR3 in DNA: TGTGCCAGCAACCCCCGGGACACGGACACTGAAGCTTTCTTT.

In this sample, this clonotype turned up a few times. This chain joins TRBV4-1 and TRBJ2-7; 7 nucleotides line up with TRBD2. CDR1 and CDR2 from the germline V gene are MGHRA and YSYEKL. J gave up 3 bases and V 4 bases, and 9 bases lay outside the gene matches. CDR3 length equals 15 residues. The CDR3 nucleotides read TGCGCCAGCAGCCCCCCTGGGGCTAGCGGCTACGAGCAGTACTTC. Its protein is CASSPPGASGYEQYF.

This clonotype came up a few times. The chain employs TRBV3-1 and TRBJ2-5; 8 nucleotides line up with TRBD1. The CDR3 is 16 amino acids. The V gene's germline CDR1 is LGHDT and CDR2 YNNKEL (reference sequence). The V and J ends lost 3 bases and 5 bases, in that order; junction bases with no gene match: 11. CDR3 DNA: TGTGCCAGCAGCCAGGACAGGGAGCGCGTGTGGGAGACCCAGTACTTC. Amino acid sequence: CASSQDRERVWETQYF.

This clonotype has at least ten counts. This rearrangement joins TRBV6-5 to TRBJ2-7; 8 bases agree with TRBD1. CDR3 length: 12 residues. The V gene end was trimmed by 7 bases and the J gene end by 7 bases; junction bases not matched to a gene: 6. From germline, CDR1 is MNHEY and CDR2 SVGAGI. Written as DNA, the CDR3 is TGTGCCAGCAACACAGGGGGGAGAGAGCAGTACTTC. As protein: CASNTGGREQYF.

The chain carries TRBV4-1 and TRBJ2-7, with D possibly being TRBD2 (6 bases). CDR1 is MGHRA, CDR2 YSYEKL, per germline. Trimming cost V 0 bases and J 3 bases, with 21 bases left between them. This CDR3 spans 18 amino acids. CDR3 loop: CASSQEEYGSSPSYEQYF. DNA for the CDR3: TGCGCCAGCAGCCAAGAGGAGTACGGGAGCTCTCCTAGCTACGAGCAGTACTTC.

As concerns this clonotype: One end of the junction varies from germline; a read error may be responsible. The chain joins TRBV29-1 to TRBJ2-5; 16 bases are shared with TRBD2. This CDR3 has 16 residues. The germline V gene encodes CDR1 SQVTM and CDR2 ANQGSEA. The CDR3 sequence is CSAQGLAGGVQGTQYF. Here the CDR3 DNA reads TGCAGCGCCCAGGGACTAGCGGGAGGGGTCCAAGGGACCCAGTACTTC.

The V gene is TRBV4-2, the J gene TRBJ2-3; tentative D call: TRBD1 (6 bases). Deletions cut 1 base from V and 0 bases from J, with 14 bases between. CDR3 size: 17 residues. Germline assignment: CDR1 LGHNA and CDR2 YNFKEQ. This chain's CDR3 is CASSQAGDIPSTDTQYF. The DNA for the CDR3 is TGTGCCAGCAGCCAAGCCGGGGACATCCCTAGCACAGATACGCAGTATTTT.

This clonotype appeared many times. V and J are TRBV6-6 and TRBJ2-7, with a tentative D call TRBD1 (6 bases). The CDR3 extends over 10 amino acids. Germline values: CDR1 MNHNY, CDR2 SVGAGI (reference sequence). V gave up 7 bases and J gave up 6 bases, with 7 bases separating them. CDR3 nucleotides: TGTGCCAGCAAGGGGGTCGAGCAGTACTTC. Translating gives CASKGVEQYF.

This clonotype was recorded a few times. The chain links TRBV5-6 to TRBJ2-7, with 10 positions matching TRBD2. V trimming: 6 bases; J trimming: 4 bases; junction bases outside the gene matches: 7. This CDR3 is 14 amino acids long. The germline V gene encodes CDR1 SGHDT and CDR2 YYEEEE. The CDR3 sequence is CASTSSGRRYEQYF. Here the CDR3 DNA reads TGTGCCAGCACCTCTAGCGGGAGAAGATACGAGCAGTACTTC.

The table lists this clonotype with a few counts. The V gene is TRBV9, the J gene TRBJ2-1, with D possibly matching TRBD1 (6 bases). Trimming left V 0 bases short and J 6 bases short, with 22 bases between. From germline, CDR1 is SGDLS and CDR2 YYNGEE. There are 18 residues in the CDR3. CDR3 sequence reads: CASSVVPPDSARGNEQFF. DNA for the CDR3: TGTGCCAGCAGCGTAGTACCTCCGGACTCCGCCAGGGGCAATGAGCAGTTCTTC.

The V gene is TRBV4-1, the J gene TRBJ2-7, with 8 positions matching TRBD1. Trimming cost V 4 bases and J 0 bases; bases outside gene matches: 8. Germline V gene sequence: CDR1 MGHRA, CDR2 YSYEKL. The CDR3 consists of 16 residues. The CDR3 spells CASSPTWTGTSYEQYF. CDR3 nucleotides: TGCGCCAGCAGCCCAACATGGACAGGGACCTCCTACGAGCAGTACTTC.

The chain employs TRBV20-1 and TRBJ2-1, with 8 bases matching TRBD1. V gave up 4 bases and J gave up 4 bases; unmatched junction bases: 6. CDR3 length: 14 residues. CDR1 is DFQATT and CDR2 is SNEGSKA in the germline V gene (reference sequence). The CDR3 coding sequence is TGCAGTGCTACCGGACAGGGAATGTACAATGAGCAGTTCTTC. The encoded protein is CSATGQGMYNEQFF.

The rearrangement uses TRBV7-9 and TRBJ2-3; the D gene is possibly TRBD1 (6 bases). The CDR3 consists of 14 residues. Trimming left V 5 bases short and J 1 base short, with 10 bases between. Germline lookup yields CDR1 SEHNR and CDR2 FQNEAQ (reference sequence). In DNA, the CDR3 is TGTGCCAGCAGCCCACAGGGTGGCACAGATACGCAGTATTTT. It codes for CASSPQGGTDTQYF.

The gene calls are TRBV7-2 and TRBJ2-7, with 7 bases lining up with TRBD2. Germline-derived CDR1 and CDR2 are SGHTA and FQGNSA. V trimming: 5 bases; J trimming: 5 bases; junction bases outside the gene matches: 15. CDR3 length equals 16 residues. This chain's CDR3 is CASSPNLRLAIDEQYF. CDR3 nucleotides: TGTGCCAGCAGCCCCAACCTTAGACTAGCCATCGACGAGCAGTACTTC.

This sequence joins TRBV29-1 and TRBJ2-1, with 10 bases that match TRBD1. With 6 bases clipped from V and 2 bases from J, the junction kept 7 bases outside the gene matches. Germline V CDR1 and CDR2: SQVTM, ANQGSEA. The CDR3 has 15 residues. The CDR3 protein is CSVDAGQGAYNEQFF. As DNA, the CDR3 is TGCAGCGTCGACGCCGGACAGGGGGCCTACAATGAGCAGTTCTTC.

CDR3 residues: CASSHLIAALVYEQFF. CDR3 sequence (DNA): TGCGCCAGCAGCCACCTTATAGCGGCCTTGGTGTATGAGCAGTTCTTC. The genes are TRBV4-1 and TRBJ2-1, with D maybe TRBD2 (6 bases). This CDR3 spans 16 amino acids. Trimming cost V 3 bases and J 8 bases, with 20 bases left between them. CDR1 MGHRA and CDR2 YSYEKL come from the germline V gene.